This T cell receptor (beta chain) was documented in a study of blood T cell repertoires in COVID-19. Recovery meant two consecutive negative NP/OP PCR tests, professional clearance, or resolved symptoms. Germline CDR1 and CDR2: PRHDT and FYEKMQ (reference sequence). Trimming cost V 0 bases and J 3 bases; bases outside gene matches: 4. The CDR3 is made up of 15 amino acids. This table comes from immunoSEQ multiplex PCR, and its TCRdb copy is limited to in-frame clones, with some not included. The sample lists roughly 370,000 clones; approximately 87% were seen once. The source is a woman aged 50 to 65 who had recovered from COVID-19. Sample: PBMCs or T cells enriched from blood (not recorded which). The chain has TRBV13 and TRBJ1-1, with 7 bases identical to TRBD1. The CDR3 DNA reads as TGTGCCAGCAGCTTAGGCCAGGGGGGACACACTGAAGCTTTCTTT. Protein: CASSLGQGGHTEAFF.